This passage covers 19 T cell receptor beta chains from one sample sequenced in a study of blood T cell repertoires in COVID-19. Profiling relied on immunoSEQ multiplex PCR, and the TCRdb table lists in-frame clones only, not all of them. This table holds about 340,000 clones, about 90% found once. Sequenced input: peripheral blood. The receptors originated from a young woman who had recovered from COVID-19.

The gene calls are TRBV6-2 or TRBV6-3 and TRBJ1-2, with 10 bases matching TRBD1. This CDR3 is built from 18 residues. Germline trimming cut 2 bases from V and 5 bases from J; bases unmatched to any gene: 14. Looked up from germline, CDR1 is MNHEY and CDR2 is SVGEGT. The chain's CDR3 is CASSYTGTGASYAYGYTF. CDR3 in DNA: TGTGCCAGCAGTTACACCGGGACAGGGGCTAGCTACGCGTATGGCTACACCTTC.

This sequence joins TRBV6-5 and TRBJ2-3; D not resolved. The germline CDR1 and CDR2 sequences are MNHEY and SVGAGI. CDR3 length: 16 amino acids. Trimming took off 2 bases at V and 0 bases at J, with 12 bases between the two ends. The CDR3 DNA reads TGTGCCAGCAGTTACCCCAGCGCCCGTAGCACAGATACGCAGTATTTT. The encoded protein is CASSYPSARSTDTQYF.

The chain joins TRBV28 to TRBJ1-2; D ambiguous. The V gene's germline CDR1 is MDHEN and CDR2 SYDVKM. V dropped 3 bases and J dropped 4 bases, with 9 bases sitting between them. The CDR3 extends over 13 amino acids. The CDR3 DNA reads as TGTGCCAGCAGTTTGGAGTTGTTCTATGGCTACACCTTC. Encoded protein: CASSLELFYGYTF.

The chain recombines TRBV3-1 (or the pseudogene TRBV3-2) with TRBJ2-1, with TRBD2 matching over 14 bases. The V and J ends lost 3 bases and 9 bases, in that order; junction bases with no gene match: 10. The CDR3 runs 17 residues. CDR1 and CDR2 from the germline V gene are LGHDT and YNNKEL (reference sequence). The chain's CDR3 is CASSHRTRLAGGGEQFF. The CDR3 DNA reads as TGTGCCAGCAGCCACCGAACCAGACTAGCGGGAGGGGGTGAGCAGTTCTTC.

This rearrangement joins TRBV11-2 to TRBJ2-7; D not certain. Germline V lookup: CDR1 SGHAT, CDR2 FQNNGV. V was shortened by 3 bases and J by 4 bases, with 10 bases between the two germline ends. CDR3 length: 13 amino acids. CDR3 nucleotide sequence: TGTGCCAGCAGCTTTGCCAGATCGTACGAGCAGTACGTC. Protein product: CASSFARSYEQYV.

The chain has TRBV25-1 and TRBJ1-2; 10 positions agree with TRBD1. The CDR3 contains 15 residues. Germline V gives CDR1 MGHDK, CDR2 SYGVNS. The trim removed 2 bases at V and 8 bases at J, leaving 8 bases unmatched. The CDR3 nucleotides read TGTGCCAGCAGTGAACGGGGACAGGGGTTAAGGGGCTACACCTTC. It specifies CASSERGQGLRGYTF.

CDR3 nucleotides: TGCGCCAGCAGTGAGGGACACCGGAACACTGAAGCTTTCTTT. Its protein is CASSEGHRNTEAFF. The V and J genes are TRBV10-2 and TRBJ1-1, with a weak D call TRBD1 (5 bases). Germline CDR1 reads WSHSY; CDR2 reads SAAADI. The CDR3 consists of 14 residues. V lost 2 bases, J lost 1 base, and 8 bases lay in between.

The rearrangement uses TRBV5-1 and TRBJ1-2; 9 bases align to TRBD1. The germline V gene encodes CDR1 SGHRS and CDR2 YFSETQ. With V trimmed by 0 bases and J by 4 bases, 4 bases remained unmatched. The CDR3 is made up of 15 amino acids. The CDR3 DNA is TGCGCCAGCAGCTTGGGGGACAGGGTCTTCTATGGCTACACCTTC. Its protein product is CASSLGDRVFYGYTF.

This chain connects TRBV7-9 to TRBJ1-1; tentative D call: TRBD1 (5 bases). Trimming removed 5 bases at V and 5 bases at J, with 12 bases between. This CDR3 is 13 amino acids long. Per germline, CDR1 SEHNR and CDR2 FQNEAQ (reference sequence). Here the CDR3 reads CASSLGTGTEAFF. The DNA for the CDR3 is TGTGCCAGCAGCCTCGGGACTGGGACTGAAGCTTTCTTT.

V and J are TRBV10-2 and TRBJ2-1; D may be TRBD1 (6 bases). From germline, CDR1 is WSHSY and CDR2 SAAADI. Trimming took off 10 bases at V and 2 bases at J, with 15 bases between the two ends. The CDR3 is 14 amino acids. The CDR3 region has the DNA TGCGCCACCCAACAGGGAAGGCCCTACAATGAGCAGTTCTTC. Protein sequence: CATQQGRPYNEQFF.

V gene TRBV13 combines with J gene TRBJ2-3; D is perhaps TRBD2 (5 bases). The germline V gene encodes CDR1 PRHDT and CDR2 FYEKMQ (reference sequence). The CDR3 loop spans 15 amino acids. V lost 3 bases to trimming and J lost 4 bases, with 14 bases between them. The CDR3 region has the DNA TGTGCCAGCAGCTTCCGTCGGGGAGTCCCAGATACGCAGTATTTT. Its translation is CASSFRRGVPDTQYF.

The chain links TRBV7-2 to TRBJ2-5; 10 nucleotides line up with TRBD1. This CDR3 region has 15 residues. Germline-derived CDR1 and CDR2 are SGHTA and FQGNSA. Trimming removed 5 bases from V and 5 bases from J; junction bases left unmatched: 8. DNA for the CDR3: TGTGCCAGCAGCACCCGGACAGGGGGACGGGAGACCCAGTACTTC. This sequence encodes CASSTRTGGRETQYF. Full variable domain (remainder filled in from reference TRBV7-2 and TRBJ2-5): GAGVSQSPSNKVTEKGKDVELRCDPISGHTALYWYRQSLGQGLEFLIYFQGNSAPDKSGLPSDRFSAERTGGSVSTLTIQRTQQEDSAVYLCASSTRTGGRETQYFGPGTRLLVL.

The chain joins TRBV30 to TRBJ2-1; D possibly corresponds to TRBD2 (5 bases). The V gene's germline CDR1 is GTSNPN and CDR2 SVGIG (reference sequence). V lost 0 bases to trimming and J lost 9 bases, with 9 bases between them. This CDR3 is built from 12 residues. The CDR3, as DNA: TGTGCCTGGAGTGTCAGGAGGAGTGAGCAGTTCTTC. Protein sequence: CAWSVRRSEQFF.

The CDR3 DNA reads as TGTGCCTGGAGTGTACAACAGCTAGCGGGTCCGCGGGGCTACACAGATACGCAGTATTTT. It translates to CAWSVQQLAGPRGYTDTQYF. The genes are TRBV30 and TRBJ2-3; TRBD2 agrees at 8 bases. V lost 0 bases to trimming and J lost 2 bases; unmatched junction nucleotides: 19. In germline, CDR1 is GTSNPN, CDR2 SVGIG (reference sequence). The CDR3 is 20 residues long.

The V and J genes are TRBV30 and TRBJ2-5; a possible D gene is TRBD2 (5 bases). Germline CDR1 is GTSNPN and CDR2 is SVGIG (reference sequence). The CDR3 sequence is 15 residues long. The V end lost 1 base, the J end lost 5 bases, and 17 bases lay between the germline ends. The CDR3 loop is CAWSASRVLSETQYF. Here the CDR3 DNA reads TGTGCCTGGAGTGCCTCGAGGGTGCTTTCGGAGACCCAGTACTTC. Complete variable domain (other parts from reference TRBV30 and TRBJ2-5): SQTIHQWPATLVQPVGSPLSLECTVEGTSNPNLYWYRQAAGRGLQLLFYSVGIGQISSEVPQNLSASRPQDRQFILSSKKLLLSDSGFYLCAWSASRVLSETQYFGPGTRLLVL.

A single count supports this clone. This chain uses TRBV3-1 (or the pseudogene TRBV3-2) with TRBJ2-1, with 8 bases identical to TRBD2. V dropped 6 bases and J dropped 4; count of bases not matched to a gene: 11. CDR1 and CDR2 (germline): LGHDT, YNNKEL (reference sequence). The CDR3 covers 16 residues. The CDR3 region has the DNA TGTGCCAGCAGTAAGCGCGGGAGGTTGGGGTACAATGAGCAGTTCTTC. This codes for CASSKRGRLGYNEQFF.

This clone was seen only once. The gene calls are TRBV10-1 and TRBJ2-1, with 10 bases identical to TRBD2. The trim removed 0 bases at V and 7 bases at J, leaving 6 bases unmatched. Germline values: CDR1 WNHNN, CDR2 SYGVQD (reference sequence). CDR3 length: 16 residues. This CDR3 reads CASSESISGRSNEQFF. CDR3 nucleotide sequence: TGCGCCAGCAGTGAGTCGATTAGCGGGAGGTCGAATGAGCAGTTCTTC.

The chain employs TRBV28 and TRBJ2-5, with 7 nucleotides matching TRBD2. The CDR3 extends over 19 amino acids. Germline V gives CDR1 MDHEN, CDR2 SYDVKM. V trimming: 5 bases; J trimming: 3 bases; junction bases outside the gene matches: 21. The CDR3 sequence: CASSPSSPSSGSKKETQYF. The DNA for the CDR3 is TGTGCCAGCAGTCCCTCTTCCCCCTCTAGCGGCTCTAAAAAAGAGACCCAGTACTTC.

The rearrangement joins TRBV6-2 or TRBV6-3 to TRBJ2-7, with 8 nucleotides matching TRBD1. The V and J ends lost 4 bases and 1 base, in that order; junction bases with no gene match: 6. Germline-derived CDR1 and CDR2 are MNHEY and SVGEGT. CDR3 length equals 15 residues. In nucleotides, the CDR3 is TGTGCCAGCAGTTCGACAGGGGACGGGTCCTACGAGCAGTACGTC. It yields the protein CASSSTGDGSYEQYV.